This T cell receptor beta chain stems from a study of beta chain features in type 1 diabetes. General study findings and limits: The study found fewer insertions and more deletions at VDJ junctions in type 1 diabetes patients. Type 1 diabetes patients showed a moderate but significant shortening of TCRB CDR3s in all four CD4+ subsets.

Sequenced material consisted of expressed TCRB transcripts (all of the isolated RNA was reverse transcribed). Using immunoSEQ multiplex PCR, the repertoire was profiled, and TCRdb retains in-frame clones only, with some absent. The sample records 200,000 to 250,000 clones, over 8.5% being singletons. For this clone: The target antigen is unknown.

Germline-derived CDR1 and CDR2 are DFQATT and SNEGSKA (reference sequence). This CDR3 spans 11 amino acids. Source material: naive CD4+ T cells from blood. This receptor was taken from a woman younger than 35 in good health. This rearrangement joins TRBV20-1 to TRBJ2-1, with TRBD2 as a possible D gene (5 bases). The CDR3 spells CQPGSGNEQFF. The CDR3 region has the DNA TGCCAGCCGGGGTCTGGGAATGAGCAGTTCTTC.